Listed here is a single T cell receptor beta chain. The target antigen is unknown. The data derive from a study of CD8+ T cells in alopecia areata. Whole-study findings and limits: More clonal than normal scalp was lesional scalp, particularly alopecia totalis/universalis.

Investigators isolated RNA and reverse transcribed it into cDNA to act as the sequencing template. Sequencing used immunoSEQ multiplex PCR; TCRdb keeps in-frame clones, though not all of them. The sample includes some 42,000 clones, over 85% of them seen just once. Noted treatment: oral pan-JAK inhibitor, 5-10 mg twice daily. PBMCs provided sorted CD4+ and CD8+ T cells. The V gene lost 1 base and the J gene lost 3 bases, with 10 bases spanning the gap. Germline-derived CDR1 and CDR2 are SNHLY and FYNNEI. This CDR3 is built from 14 residues. The chain links TRBV2 to TRBJ2-7, with D perhaps matching TRBD1 (6 bases). The sequencing here drew on CD8+ T cells sorted from blood, taken at week 24, from a patient treated with tofacitinib. This receptor was taken from a human donor with alopecia areata. CDR3 loop: CASSEGEGVYEQYF. In DNA, the CDR3 is TGTGCCAGCAGTGAAGGTGAGGGGGTCTACGAGCAGTACTTC.